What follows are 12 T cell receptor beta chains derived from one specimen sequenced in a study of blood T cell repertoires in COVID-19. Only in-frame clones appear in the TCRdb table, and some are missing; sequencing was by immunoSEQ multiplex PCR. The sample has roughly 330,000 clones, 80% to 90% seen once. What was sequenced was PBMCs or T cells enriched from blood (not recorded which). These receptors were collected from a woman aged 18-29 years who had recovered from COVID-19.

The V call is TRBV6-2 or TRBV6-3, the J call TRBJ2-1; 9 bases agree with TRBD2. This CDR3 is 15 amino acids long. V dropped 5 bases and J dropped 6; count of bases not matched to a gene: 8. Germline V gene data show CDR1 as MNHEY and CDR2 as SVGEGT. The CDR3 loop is CASSRPGLAGNEQFF. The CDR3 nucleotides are TGTGCCAGCAGTAGACCGGGACTAGCCGGCAATGAGCAGTTCTTC.

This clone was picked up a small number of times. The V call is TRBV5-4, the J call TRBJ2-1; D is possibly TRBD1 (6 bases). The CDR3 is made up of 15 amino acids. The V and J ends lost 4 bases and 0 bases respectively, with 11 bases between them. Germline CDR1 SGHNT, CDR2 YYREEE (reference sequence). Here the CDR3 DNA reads TGTGCCAGCAGCCCGGACAGCAGCTCCTACAATGAGCAGTTCTTC. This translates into CASSPDSSSYNEQFF.

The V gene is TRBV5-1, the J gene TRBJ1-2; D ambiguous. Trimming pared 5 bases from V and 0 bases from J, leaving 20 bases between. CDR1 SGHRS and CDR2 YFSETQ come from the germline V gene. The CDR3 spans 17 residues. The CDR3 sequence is CASSLRPPEVSNYGYTF. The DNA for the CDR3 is TGCGCCAGCAGTCTCCGACCCCCGGAGGTATCTAACTATGGCTACACCTTC. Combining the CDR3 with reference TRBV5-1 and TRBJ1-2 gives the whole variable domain KAGVTQTPRYLIKTRGQQVTLSCSPISGHRSVSWYQQTPGQGLQFLFEYFSETQRNKGNFPGRFSGRQFSNSRSEMNVSTLELGDSALYLCASSLRPPEVSNYGYTFGSGTRLTVV.

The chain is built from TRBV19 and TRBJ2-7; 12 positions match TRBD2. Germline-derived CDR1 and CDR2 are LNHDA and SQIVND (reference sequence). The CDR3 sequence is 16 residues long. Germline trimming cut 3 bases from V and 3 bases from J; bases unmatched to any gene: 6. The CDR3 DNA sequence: TGTGCCAGTAGTATGACTAGCGGGAGCGCTGGCTACGAGCAGTACTTC. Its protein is CASSMTSGSAGYEQYF.

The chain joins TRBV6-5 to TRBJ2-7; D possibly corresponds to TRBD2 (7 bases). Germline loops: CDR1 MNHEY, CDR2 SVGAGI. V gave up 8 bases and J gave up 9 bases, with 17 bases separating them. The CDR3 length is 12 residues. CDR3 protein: CASSQGGGGQYF. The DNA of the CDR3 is TGTGCCAGCTCGCAAGGGGGGGGAGGGCAGTACTTC.

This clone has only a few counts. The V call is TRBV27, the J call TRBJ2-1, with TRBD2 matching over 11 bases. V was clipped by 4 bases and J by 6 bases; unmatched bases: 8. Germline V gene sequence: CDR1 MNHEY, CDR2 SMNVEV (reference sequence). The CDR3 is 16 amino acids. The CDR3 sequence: CASSSPSGRMGNEQFF. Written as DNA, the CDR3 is TGTGCCAGCAGTTCCCCTAGCGGGAGGATGGGCAATGAGCAGTTCTTC.

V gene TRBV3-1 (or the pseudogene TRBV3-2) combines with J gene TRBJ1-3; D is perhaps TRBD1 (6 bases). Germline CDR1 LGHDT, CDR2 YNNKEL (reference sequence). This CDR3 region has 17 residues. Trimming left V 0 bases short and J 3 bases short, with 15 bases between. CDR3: CASSQDRGGAVGNTIYF. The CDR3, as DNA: TGTGCCAGCAGCCAAGATCGCGGGGGGGCGGTTGGAAACACCATATATTTT.

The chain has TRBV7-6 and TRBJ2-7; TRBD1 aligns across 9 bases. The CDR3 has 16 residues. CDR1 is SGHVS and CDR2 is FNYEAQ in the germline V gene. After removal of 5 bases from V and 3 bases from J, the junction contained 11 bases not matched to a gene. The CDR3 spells CASSPQTGGDNYEQYF. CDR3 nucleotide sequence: TGTGCCAGCAGCCCACAGACAGGGGGAGATAACTACGAGCAGTACTTC. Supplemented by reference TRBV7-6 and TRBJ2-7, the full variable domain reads GAGVSQSPRYKVTKRGQDVALRCDPISGHVSLYWYRQALGQGPEFLTYFNYEAQQDKSGLPNDRFSAERPEGSISTLTIQRTEQRDSAMYRCASSPQTGGDNYEQYFGPGTRLTVT.

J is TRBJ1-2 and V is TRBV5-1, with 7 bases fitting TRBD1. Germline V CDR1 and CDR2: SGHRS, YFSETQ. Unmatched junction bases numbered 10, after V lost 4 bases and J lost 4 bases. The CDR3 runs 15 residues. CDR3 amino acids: CASSHGTGTAYGYTF. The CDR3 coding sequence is TGCGCCAGCAGCCATGGGACCGGGACAGCCTATGGCTACACCTTC. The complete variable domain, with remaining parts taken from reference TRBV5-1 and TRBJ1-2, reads KAGVTQTPRYLIKTRGQQVTLSCSPISGHRSVSWYQQTPGQGLQFLFEYFSETQRNKGNFPGRFSGRQFSNSRSEMNVSTLELGDSALYLCASSHGTGTAYGYTFGSGTRLTVV.

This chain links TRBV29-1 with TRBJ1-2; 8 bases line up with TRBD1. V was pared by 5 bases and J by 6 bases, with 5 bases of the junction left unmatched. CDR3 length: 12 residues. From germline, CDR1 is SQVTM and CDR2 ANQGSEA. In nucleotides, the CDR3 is TGCAGCGTTTTCGGACAGGGCAATGGCTACACCTTC. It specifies CSVFGQGNGYTF.

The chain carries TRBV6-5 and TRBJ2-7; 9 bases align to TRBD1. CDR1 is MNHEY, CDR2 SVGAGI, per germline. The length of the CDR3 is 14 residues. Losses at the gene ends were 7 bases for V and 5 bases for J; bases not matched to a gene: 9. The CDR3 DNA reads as TGTGCCAGCAAGGTGGGACAGGGATCCCACGAGCAGTACTTC. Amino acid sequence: CASKVGQGSHEQYF.

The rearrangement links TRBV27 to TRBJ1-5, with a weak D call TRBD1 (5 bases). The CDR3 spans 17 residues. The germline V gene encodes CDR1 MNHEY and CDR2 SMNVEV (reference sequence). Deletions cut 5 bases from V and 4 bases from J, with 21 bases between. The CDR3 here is CASSPRDPAYLNQPQHF. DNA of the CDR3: TGTGCCAGCAGTCCCAGGGATCCTGCCTATTTAAATCAGCCCCAGCATTTT.